The clone carrying this T cell receptor beta chain was recorded a few times. This specimen belongs to a study of identical twins. MiXCR was run by TCRdb on the 5' RACE reads, yielding one entry per CDR3 protein. The sample has 690,000 or so distinct CDR3 sequences; approximately 6.1% are singletons. Each donor was a healthy Caucasian. The specimen sequenced was naive T cells sorted from blood. The sequence was collected from a man aged 18 to 30 in good health.

As DNA, the CDR3 is TGTGCCAGTAGTAAACGCGGGAGTGGTAATGAGCAGTTCTTC. Translating gives CASSKRGSGNEQFF. This chain joins TRBV19 and TRBJ2-1, with 7 nucleotides matching TRBD2. With 4 bases clipped from V and 7 bases from J, the junction kept 7 bases outside the gene matches. The CDR3 has 14 amino acids. Looked up from germline, CDR1 is LNHDA and CDR2 is SQIVND (reference sequence).